The clone carrying this T cell receptor (beta chain) appeared a few times. Antigen unknown. Treatment noted: randomized to nivolumab then ipilimumab (arm A) or the reverse (arm B). This entry is derived from a study of sequential checkpoint blockade in melanoma. Whole-study context: DNA from around 90 pretreatment tumor samples underwent TCRβ immunosequencing.

Method: immunoSEQ multiplex PCR; TCRdb's copy keeps in-frame clones and lacks some. The table includes 5,000 to 6,000 clones, 20% to 25% detected once. General observations from the study: About 30 times likelier clinical benefit followed increased tumor T-cell fraction and clonality.

The germline V gene encodes CDR1 KGHSH and CDR2 LQKENI. With 6 bases removed from V and 1 base from J, the gap between germline ends came to 15 bases. The CDR3 is 15 residues long. This specimen consisted of tumor tissue (inferred from file names), obtained from a patient given nivolumab and ipilimumab in sequence. The chain employs TRBV18 and TRBJ1-1; D call uncertain. The TCR comes from a human donor with melanoma. The CDR3 here is CASSPWAAENTEAFF. The CDR3 DNA reads as TGTGCCAGCTCGCCCTGGGCAGCTGAGAACACTGAAGCTTTCTTT.